This T cell receptor (beta chain) was sequenced for a study of OX40 agonist ivuxolimab in advanced cancers. Background on the study: An anti-OX40 (CD134) antibody with agonistic activity, ivuxolimab, was administered to patients.

This CDR3 is built from 15 residues. CDR1 and CDR2 (germline): SGHRS, YFSETQ. V lost 7 bases and J lost 9; bases outside the gene matches: 12. Some clones are missing from TCRdb's copy, which holds only in-frame ones; the method was immunoSEQ multiplex PCR. This table holds about 61,000 clones, about 88% found once. The chain uses TRBV5-1 and TRBJ2-1; 11 nucleotides align to TRBD2. This receptor was identified in an adult with an advanced solid tumor such as melanoma, head and neck, liver or kidney cancer. This material consisted of CD4+ or CD8+ T cells sorted from blood, taken in a trial of the OX40 agonist ivuxolimab. In nucleotides, the CDR3 is TGCGCCAGCGGCCGAACTAGCGGGAGTCTGGTTGAGCAGTTCTTC. Its protein is CASGRTSGSLVEQFF.